Presented here are 17 T cell receptor beta chains from one specimen sequenced in a study of T cell responses to AZD1222 COVID-19 vaccine. Assay used: immunoSEQ multiplex PCR; TCRdb lists only in-frame clones, some missing. The sample yields 150,000 to 200,000 clones, just over 90% seen once. The starting material was peripheral blood, obtained on day 0 of AZD1222 vaccination. The receptors were sampled from an adult in good health.

This clone was found once. The chain has TRBV5-1 and TRBJ1-3, with no clear D. This CDR3 contains 14 residues. Germline CDR1 and CDR2: SGHRS and YFSETQ. V was trimmed by 6 bases and J by 0 bases, leaving 10 bases between them. The CDR3 bases are TGCGCCAGCATGGCGGAGGGCTCTGGAAACACCATATATTTT. Translation: CASMAEGSGNTIYF.

The chain employs TRBV28 and TRBJ1-5, with D maybe TRBD1 (6 bases). The CDR3 sequence is 13 residues long. Between the trimmed V and J ends, which lost 6 bases and 8 bases, there was a span of 14 bases. CDR1 and CDR2 from the germline V gene are MDHEN and SYDVKM. The CDR3 nucleotides read TGTGCCAGCAGATGGGACATAATCAAGCCCCAGCATTTT. It encodes CASRWDIIKPQHF. The variable domain in full, completed from reference TRBV28 and TRBJ1-5, reads DVKVTQSSRYLVKRTGEKVFLECVQDMDHENMFWYRQDPGLGLRLIYFSYDVKMKEKGDIPEGYSVSREKKERFSLILESASTNQTSMYLCASRWDIIKPQHFGDGTRLSIL.

The V gene is TRBV27, the J gene TRBJ1-5, with TRBD1 as a possible D gene (5 bases). Trimming left V 8 bases short and J 6 bases short, with 14 bases between. The CDR3 loop spans 13 amino acids. Germline V CDR1 and CDR2: MNHEY, SMNVEV (reference sequence). The CDR3 nucleotides are TGTGCCAGCGGTGAAGGGGAAGCTCAGCCCCAGCATTTT. Translating it yields CASGEGEAQPQHF.

The chain couples TRBV3-1 (or the pseudogene TRBV3-2) to TRBJ1-1; possibly TRBD1 for D (5 bases). Germline V lookup: CDR1 LGHDT, CDR2 YNNKEL (reference sequence). V was cut by 5 bases and J by 0 bases, with 22 bases left in between. The CDR3 is made up of 18 amino acids. CDR3 coding DNA: TGTGCCAGCAGCGAAACAACCGGGGACGGATTGCTGAACACTGAAGCTTTCTTT. Encoded protein: CASSETTGDGLLNTEAFF.

The rearrangement links TRBV14 to TRBJ1-1; weak D call: TRBD1 (6 bases). V lost 4 bases to trimming and J lost 4 bases, with 16 bases between them. Germline CDR1 is SGHDN and CDR2 is FVKESK. The CDR3 has 15 residues. The CDR3 is CASSLRGGRATEAFF. The CDR3 DNA is TGTGCCAGCAGCCTCCGTGGGGGCCGTGCCACTGAAGCTTTCTTT.

The DNA for the CDR3 is TGCGCCAGCAGCTTGCAGGGACAGTTGACCGGGGAGCTGTTTTTT. Protein sequence: CASSLQGQLTGELFF. V usage is TRBV5-1 and J usage is TRBJ2-2, with TRBD1 matching over 7 bases. CDR1 and CDR2 (germline): SGHRS, YFSETQ. Unmatched junction bases numbered 5, after V lost 1 base and J lost 5 bases. The CDR3 runs 15 residues. Full variable domain (rest looked up from reference TRBV5-1 and TRBJ2-2): KAGVTQTPRYLIKTRGQQVTLSCSPISGHRSVSWYQQTPGQGLQFLFEYFSETQRNKGNFPGRFSGRQFSNSRSEMNVSTLELGDSALYLCASSLQGQLTGELFFGEGSRLTVL.

The chain has TRBV11-2 and TRBJ2-7, with D unresolved. The germline V gene has CDR1 SGHAT and CDR2 FQNNGV. V gave up 5 bases and J gave up 3 bases, with 17 bases separating them. The CDR3 runs to 15 residues. The CDR3 loop is CASSPRSDRDYEQYF. The CDR3 bases are TGTGCCAGCAGCCCGCGTAGTGATAGGGACTACGAGCAGTACTTC.

A single count supports this clone. This chain uses TRBV10-1 with TRBJ2-7; D is ambiguous. V shed 5 bases and J shed 0 bases, with 5 bases lying between them. The CDR3 is 12 amino acids. Germline CDR1 WNHNN, CDR2 SYGVQD (reference sequence). The CDR3 DNA is TGCGCCAGCAGTAGTGGCTCCTACGAGCAGTACTTC. It yields the protein CASSSGSYEQYF.

The chain recombines TRBV6-4 with TRBJ1-5, with unresolved D. CDR1 MRHNA and CDR2 SNTAGT come from the germline V gene. Trimming removed 5 bases from V and 0 bases from J, with 5 bases in between. The CDR3 is 13 amino acids. The CDR3 DNA follows: TGTGCCAGCAGTCCAGGTAGCAATCAGCCCCAGCATTTT. Translation gives CASSPGSNQPQHF.

This clone was seen more than once but under ten times. The V call is TRBV15, the J call TRBJ1-2; D call uncertain. The CDR3 runs to 13 residues. The V gene's germline CDR1 is LNHNV and CDR2 YYDKDF (reference sequence). Trimming pared 5 bases from V and 10 bases from J, leaving 17 bases between. Here the CDR3 reads CATSQREDGFYTF. CDR3 sequence (DNA): TGTGCCACCAGCCAGCGGGAAGACGGGTTCTACACCTTC.

The chain uses TRBV7-9 and TRBJ1-1, with D perhaps matching TRBD1 (6 bases). V was cut by 3 bases and J by 11 bases, with 19 bases left in between. The CDR3 covers 14 residues. Germline V gene data show CDR1 as SEHNR and CDR2 as FQNEAQ (reference sequence). CDR3 region: CASSFFGKGEVAFF. The CDR3 DNA is TGTGCCAGCAGCTTTTTTGGGAAGGGGGAGGTGGCTTTCTTT.

The V and J genes are TRBV18 and TRBJ1-3; D unresolved. Trimming shortened V by 6 bases and J by 4 bases, and 13 bases separated the two germline ends. This CDR3 has 14 residues. Germline CDR1 reads KGHSH; CDR2 reads LQKENI. The CDR3 DNA sequence: TGTGCCAGCTCGCCAACGGGGAACGGAAACACCATATATTTT. It translates to CASSPTGNGNTIYF.

The gene calls are TRBV11-2 and TRBJ2-7, with D possibly being TRBD1 (5 bases). V lost 5 bases, J lost 5 bases, and 13 bases lay in between. Germline V gene data show CDR1 as SGHAT and CDR2 as FQNNGV. The CDR3 consists of 13 residues. The CDR3 reads CASSVDISHEQYF. The DNA for the CDR3 is TGTGCCAGCAGCGTGGACATCTCTCACGAGCAGTACTTC.

J is TRBJ1-1 and V is TRBV30; TRBD1 agrees at 12 bases. The V gene end was trimmed by 7 bases and the J gene end by 4 bases; junction bases not matched to a gene: 13. CDR1 is GTSNPN, CDR2 SVGIG, per germline (reference sequence). This CDR3 is 16 amino acids long. DNA of the CDR3: TGTGCCTCAGGATCGCGGGACAGGGGGCTCGGCACTGAAGCTTTCTTT. This encodes CASGSRDRGLGTEAFF.

For the CDR3, the DNA is TGTGCCAGCAGCTTGATGAACACTGAAGCTTTCTTT. It translates to CASSLMNTEAFF. The chain recombines TRBV5-8 with TRBJ1-1; D uncertain. Trimming shortened V by 1 base and J by 0 bases, and 1 base separated the two germline ends. Germline assignment: CDR1 SGHTS and CDR2 YDEGEE. This CDR3 is 12 amino acids long.

This sequence joins TRBV15 and TRBJ1-1; the D gene is possibly TRBD1 (6 bases). The V end was cut by 1 base, the J end by 5 bases, with 11 bases between. This CDR3 comprises 14 residues. The germline V gene has CDR1 LNHNV and CDR2 YYDKDF (reference sequence). The CDR3 sequence is CATSRGTVETEAFF. DNA for the CDR3: TGTGCCACCAGCAGAGGGACAGTTGAAACTGAAGCTTTCTTT.

V usage is TRBV11-1 and J usage is TRBJ1-2; D unclear. Germline loops: CDR1 SGHAT, CDR2 FQDESV (reference sequence). CDR3 length equals 14 residues. V lost 0 bases, J lost 3 bases, and 8 bases lay in between. In nucleotides, the CDR3 is TGTGCCAGCAGCTTAGCAGGAGGTTACTATGGCTACACCTTC. It codes for CASSLAGGYYGYTF.